The entry below gives a single T cell receptor (beta chain) sequence along with its context. V lost 2 bases to trimming and J lost 5 bases, with 13 bases between them. The CDR3 has 15 amino acids. Germline V CDR1 and CDR2: GTSNPN, SVGIG (reference sequence). This sample is drawn from a study of T cell responses to AZD1222 COVID-19 vaccine. Libraries were prepared by immunoSEQ multiplex PCR; TCRdb keeps only in-frame clonotypes and omits some of them. The sample contains approximately 180,000 clones, around nine tenths of which appear only once. The specimen was peripheral blood, collected on day 0 of AZD1222 vaccination. The clonotype comes from an adult in good health. The chain is built from TRBV30 and TRBJ1-6, with D possibly being TRBD1 (6 bases). CDR3 DNA sequence: TGTGCCTGGAGTCTACGGGACATCCATAATTCACCCCTCCACTTT. It yields the protein CAWSLRDIHNSPLHF.